The 20 T cell receptor beta chains below all came from one sample that was sequenced in a study of cytomegalovirus exposure and HLA in healthy donors. The PCR contained 60 Vbeta and 13 Jbeta primers. This table comes from immunoSEQ multiplex PCR, and its TCRdb copy is limited to in-frame clones, with some not included. This table holds some 110,000 clones, around three quarters found once. Sequencing used PBMCs. All receptors derive from a woman aged 18-29 years in good health and CMV-seropositive.

The sample holds one count of this clone. The chain uses TRBV5-1 and TRBJ2-1; D call uncertain. There are 14 residues in the CDR3. The germline gives CDR1 SGHRS, CDR2 YFSETQ. Trimming removed 4 bases at V and 1 base at J, with 9 bases between. The CDR3 coding sequence is TGCGCCAGCAGCCCATCCCAGTCCTACAATGAGCAGTTCTTC. As protein: CASSPSQSYNEQFF. Combining the CDR3 with reference TRBV5-1 and TRBJ2-1 gives the whole variable domain KAGVTQTPRYLIKTRGQQVTLSCSPISGHRSVSWYQQTPGQGLQFLFEYFSETQRNKGNFPGRFSGRQFSNSRSEMNVSTLELGDSALYLCASSPSQSYNEQFFGPGTRLTVL.

As DNA, the CDR3 is TGTGCCAGCAGCTATACAAGACTCACTGAAGCTTTCTTT. Translation gives CASSYTRLTEAFF. This chain uses TRBV7-3 with TRBJ1-1, with D unclear. Germline CDR1 is SGHTA and CDR2 is FQGTGA. The V end lost 4 bases, the J end lost 4 bases, and 10 bases lay between the germline ends. The CDR3 is 13 residues long.

The rearrangement joins TRBV5-1 to TRBJ2-7; 7 nucleotides agree with TRBD1. V dropped 0 bases and J dropped 3; count of bases not matched to a gene: 6. There are 15 residues in the CDR3. Germline-derived CDR1 and CDR2 are SGHRS and YFSETQ. The CDR3 DNA reads as TGCGCCAGCAGCTTGGAAGACGACAGGGTCTACGAGCAGTACTTC. It translates to CASSLEDDRVYEQYF.

This clone came up once. This chain connects TRBV5-1 to TRBJ2-7; tentatively, D is TRBD2 (6 bases). Germline V gene data show CDR1 as SGHRS and CDR2 as YFSETQ. The CDR3 length is 15 residues. V lost 4 bases, J lost 1 base, and 15 bases lay in between. CDR3 sequence (DNA): TGCGCCAGCAGCGTTTTGACGGGGGATTCCTACGAGCAGTACTTC. This sequence encodes CASSVLTGDSYEQYF.

The chain carries TRBV15 and TRBJ1-1; D remains ambiguous. Germline-derived CDR1 and CDR2 are LNHNV and YYDKDF (reference sequence). V was clipped by 2 bases and J by 1 base, with 14 bases between them. The CDR3 is 16 residues long. CDR3 residues: CATSRPIPLGNTEAFF. CDR3 DNA sequence: TGTGCCACCAGCAGACCAATTCCACTAGGGAACACTGAAGCTTTCTTT.

The chain carries TRBV25-1 and TRBJ1-1; a weak D match, TRBD1 (5 bases). The CDR3 is 13 residues long. CDR1 MGHDK and CDR2 SYGVNS come from the germline V gene. V was clipped by 3 bases and J by 10 bases, with 15 bases between them. CDR3 loop: CASSDTQSGGAFF. CDR3 DNA: TGTGCCAGCAGTGACACTCAATCCGGGGGAGCTTTCTTT.

The J gene is TRBJ2-2, the V gene TRBV30, with TRBD2 identical over 15 bases. V was pared by 7 bases and J by 5 bases, with 11 bases of the junction left unmatched. CDR3 length equals 17 residues. Germline V gene lookup returns CDR1 GTSNPN and CDR2 SVGIG (reference sequence). CDR3 coding DNA: TGTGCCTTTCGGACTAGCGGGAGGGCCGTCGGGACCGGGGAGCTGTTTTTT. It codes for CAFRTSGRAVGTGELFF.

The CDR3 coding sequence is TGTGCCAGCAGCCCTGCCAGGGCCTATGGCTACACCTTC. Translation gives CASSPARAYGYTF. J is TRBJ1-2 and V is TRBV5-5; TRBD1 might be the D (5 bases). The CDR3 spans 13 residues. In germline, CDR1 is SGHKS, CDR2 YYEKEE (reference sequence). The germline V and J ends were trimmed by 4 bases and 4 bases, with 11 bases remaining between them.

V and J are TRBV6-5 and TRBJ2-7; 7 nucleotides match TRBD1. The junction had 6 bases not matched to a gene; V was cut back by 2 bases and J by 5 bases. This CDR3 contains 14 residues. The germline V gene has CDR1 MNHEY and CDR2 SVGAGI. The CDR3 is CASSYPGQANEQYF. In DNA form, the CDR3 reads TGTGCCAGCAGTTACCCCGGACAGGCCAACGAGCAGTACTTC.

The chain employs TRBV30 and TRBJ1-2; the D is unclear. The CDR3 is 15 residues long. V was pared by 4 bases and J by 5 bases, with 20 bases between. Per germline, CDR1 GTSNPN and CDR2 SVGIG (reference sequence). DNA of the CDR3: TGTGCCTGGACCCCCGGGAAGGGTTTCCTTTATGGCTACACCTTC. Residues: CAWTPGKGFLYGYTF. Using reference TRBV30 and TRBJ1-2 for the parts outside the CDR3, the full variable domain is SQTIHQWPATLVQPVGSPLSLECTVEGTSNPNLYWYRQAAGRGLQLLFYSVGIGQISSEVPQNLSASRPQDRQFILSSKKLLLSDSGFYLCAWTPGKGFLYGYTFGSGTRLTVV.

This sequence joins TRBV27 and TRBJ2-7, with 9 bases matching TRBD2. The V gene end was trimmed by 4 bases and the J gene end by 2 bases; junction bases not matched to a gene: 6. The CDR3 has 15 amino acids. Germline-derived CDR1 and CDR2 are MNHEY and SMNVEV (reference sequence). Written as DNA, the CDR3 is TGTGCCAGCAGTTCCGCGGGACTAGCAACCTACGAGCAGTACTTC. Amino acids: CASSSAGLATYEQYF.

This clone was counted between two and nine times. The V call is TRBV15, the J call TRBJ2-1; 12 nucleotides agree with TRBD2. The germline V gene has CDR1 LNHNV and CDR2 YYDKDF (reference sequence). This CDR3 has 20 residues. V lost 4 bases, J lost 0 bases, and 13 bases stayed unmatched. The CDR3 reads CATSTPLAGGQISSYNEQFF. Written as DNA, the CDR3 is TGTGCCACCAGCACCCCTCTAGCGGGAGGGCAGATTAGCTCCTACAATGAGCAGTTCTTC.

J is TRBJ1-1 and V is TRBV7-2; 7 bases fit TRBD1. CDR1 and CDR2 (germline): SGHTA, FQGNSA. The CDR3 runs 14 residues. With 4 bases clipped from V and 1 base from J, the junction kept 3 bases outside the gene matches. DNA for the CDR3: TGTGCCAGCAGCTCCCCAGGGGGGAACACTGAAGCTTTCTTT. Translation gives CASSSPGGNTEAFF.

As concerns this clone: One end of the junction varies from germline; a read error may be responsible. The chain employs TRBV6-6 and TRBJ1-5; 9 bases agree with TRBD1. The CDR3 consists of 13 residues. Germline CDR1 is MNHNY and CDR2 is SVGAGI (reference sequence). DNA for the CDR3: TGCGGTGGGGGGACAGGGAACAATCAGCCCCAGCATTTT. It specifies CGGGTGNNQPQHF.

V and J are TRBV19 and TRBJ2-7; TRBD1 aligns across 8 bases. Germline V gene sequence: CDR1 LNHDA, CDR2 SQIVND (reference sequence). The J segment lost 5 bases and the V segment lost 4 bases, leaving 7 bases of the junction unmatched. The CDR3 runs to 14 residues. The CDR3 DNA sequence: TGTGCCAGTAGTACCCTGGACAGGGCCAACGAGCAGTACTTC. Protein: CASSTLDRANEQYF.

This chain connects TRBV5-1 to TRBJ2-3, with TRBD2 identical over 9 bases. The CDR3 contains 15 residues. From germline, CDR1 is SGHRS and CDR2 YFSETQ. J gave up 0 bases and V 2 bases, and 1 base lay outside the gene matches. Here the CDR3 DNA reads TGCGCCAGCAGCTTAGCGGGAGGTAGCACAGATACGCAGTATTTT. Residues: CASSLAGGSTDTQYF.

There are a few counts of this clone. The chain couples TRBV4-1 to TRBJ2-1; D ambiguous. Trimming removed 10 bases at V and 3 bases at J, with 13 bases between. The CDR3 extends over 13 amino acids. Germline V gene lookup returns CDR1 MGHRA and CDR2 YSYEKL. In DNA, the CDR3 is TGCGCCACCTCGATGGCCGTCTACAATGAGCAGTTCTTC. Its translation: CATSMAVYNEQFF.

CDR3 amino acids: CAWTRGALSYEQYF. CDR3 coding DNA: TGTGCCTGGACCAGGGGGGCCCTCTCCTACGAGCAGTACTTC. The chain combines TRBV30 with TRBJ2-7; D is perhaps TRBD1 (7 bases). Germline V gene sequence: CDR1 GTSNPN, CDR2 SVGIG (reference sequence). The CDR3 runs 14 residues. V lost 4 bases and J 0 bases, leaving 13 bases between the germline ends.

This chain links TRBV19 with TRBJ1-4, with 9 bases identical to TRBD1. Germline lookup yields CDR1 LNHDA and CDR2 SQIVND (reference sequence). V lost 4 bases and J lost 5; bases outside the gene matches: 8. The CDR3 consists of 16 residues. The CDR3 sequence: CASSTLRDRVNEKLFF. The CDR3 coding sequence is TGTGCCAGTAGTACACTCCGGGACAGGGTGAATGAAAAACTGTTTTTT.

The V gene is TRBV6-5, the J gene TRBJ2-7, with D tentatively TRBD1 (6 bases). V was cut by 7 bases and J by 0 bases, with 13 bases left in between. Germline-derived CDR1 and CDR2 are MNHEY and SVGAGI. This CDR3 contains 14 residues. CDR3 loop: CASTPTGFSYEQYF. The CDR3 nucleotides are TGTGCCAGCACCCCGACAGGCTTCTCCTACGAGCAGTACTTC.